Listed below are T cell receptor beta chains from one sample, sequenced in a study of T-cell reconstitution after alpha-beta-depleted transplantation in children. MiXCR was run by TCRdb on the PCR reads, yielding one entry per CDR3 protein. The data hold 330,000 or so distinct CDR3 sequences, with under 13% observed a single time. The material sequenced was PBMCs from the stem cell graft donor, taken from the stem cell graft. These receptors all stem from a human donor who donated a stem cell graft to a child with acute lymphoblastic leukemia. Both conserved end residues are part of each CDR3. A D gene is named only where the DNA matches it firmly. Clone size is given for some rows only: seen once, a few or many times, or a class if the clone is expanded.

clone_size	v_call	j_call	d_call	cdr3_aa	cdr3_nt
-	TRBV12-3/TRBV12-4	TRBJ1-2	-	CASSTASYYGYTF	TGTGCCAGCAGCACCGCCAGTTACTATGGCTACACCTTC
many	TRBV9	TRBJ1-4	-	CASSGQGAEEKLFF	TGTGCCAGCAGCGGGCAGGGCGCGGAGGAAAAACTGTTTTTT
few	TRBV12-3/TRBV12-4	TRBJ2-2	-	CASSPQGFTGELFF	TGTGCCAGCAGTCCGCAGGGATTCACCGGGGAGCTGTTTTTT
-	TRBV29-1	TRBJ2-7	TRBD1	CSVGNCTGAFCEQYF	TGCAGCGTTGGTAATTGCACAGGGGCTTTCTGCGAGCAGTACTTC
few	TRBV10-3	TRBJ1-6	TRBD1	CAISRTGYNSPLHF	TGTGCCATCAGCAGGACAGGTTATAATTCACCCCTCCACTTT
-	TRBV9	TRBJ2-2	TRBD2	CASSLSGGAAGELFF	TGTGCCAGCAGCCTCTCGGGGGGGGCTGCCGGGGAGCTGTTTTTT
few	TRBV6-2/TRBV6-3	TRBJ2-1	TRBD2	CASSGSSGGLNEQFF	TGTGCCAGCAGTGGCTCTAGCGGGGGGCTCAATGAGCAGTTCTTC
-	TRBV20-1	TRBJ2-1	TRBD2	CSARGLAGGDEQFF	TGCAGTGCTAGGGGCCTAGCGGGCGGGGATGAGCAGTTCTTC
few	TRBV20-1	TRBJ2-1	TRBD2	CSANPPGLAFNEQFF	TGCAGTGCTAACCCACCGGGACTAGCCTTCAATGAGCAGTTCTTC
many	TRBV29-1	TRBJ2-3	TRBD2	CSVDRTSEPSTDTQYF	TGCAGCGTTGATAGGACTAGCGAACCTAGCACAGATACGCAGTATTTT
many	TRBV7-9	TRBJ2-5	-	CASRPAEGDSWETQYF	TGTGCCAGCAGGCCCGCTGAAGGCGATTCTTGGGAGACCCAGTACTTC
many	TRBV5-1	TRBJ2-1	TRBD2	CASAQSGSPYNEQFF	TGCGCCAGCGCCCAAAGCGGGAGCCCTTACAATGAGCAGTTCTTC
-	TRBV5-1	TRBJ2-7	TRBD2	CASSPARGTSGSYEQYF	TGCGCCAGCAGCCCCGCTAGAGGTACTAGCGGGAGTTACGAGCAGTACTTC
-	TRBV6-2/TRBV6-3	TRBJ2-4	-	CASNRQIWGKNIQYF	TGTGCCAGCAATAGACAGATCTGGGGCAAAAACATTCAGTACTTC
-	TRBV20-1	TRBJ2-7	TRBD2	CSARAPSGIYEQYF	TGCAGTGCTAGAGCGCCTAGCGGGATCTACGAGCAGTACTTC
few	TRBV9	TRBJ2-7	-	CASSSKDYYEQYF	TGTGCCAGCAGCTCAAAAGACTACTACGAGCAGTACTTC
-	TRBV7-2	TRBJ2-1	-	CASSLALAYNEQFF	TGTGCCAGCAGCTTAGCTCTAGCCTACAATGAGCAGTTCTTC
-	TRBV6-5	TRBJ1-5	TRBD1	CASSYRGGNQPQHF	TGTGCCAGCAGCTACAGGGGAGGCAATCAGCCCCAGCATTTT
-	TRBV6-5	TRBJ2-7	TRBD2	CASSYSFGRACEQYF	TGTGCCAGCAGTTACTCGTTCGGGAGGGCCTGCGAGCAGTACTTC
-	TRBV7-2	TRBJ2-7	-	CASSLPLPPYEQYF	TGTGCCAGCAGCCTGCCTCTGCCCCCGTACGAGCAGTACTTC
few	TRBV12-3/TRBV12-4	TRBJ2-1	-	CASPPFGTGRDNEQFF	TGTGCCAGCCCCCCCTTCGGAACGGGTAGAGACAATGAGCAGTTCTTC
many	TRBV5-1	TRBJ1-2	TRBD1	CASSSTGQGAYGYTF	TGCGCCAGCAGCTCGACGGGACAGGGCGCCTATGGCTACACCTTC
few	TRBV2	TRBJ2-2	-	CASSPSPGAGIGELFF	TGTGCCAGCAGCCCTTCCCCCGGGGCAGGTATCGGGGAGCTGTTTTTT
-	TRBV5-5	TRBJ2-5	-	CASSFFPTGQTQYF	TGTGCCAGCAGCTTTTTTCCTACAGGGCAAACCCAGTACTTC
many	TRBV10-3	TRBJ1-5	TRBD1	CAMRQGIDQPQHF	TGTGCCATGCGACAGGGAATCGATCAGCCCCAGCATTTT
-	TRBV4-1	TRBJ2-7	-	CASSQDSGRYEQYF	TGCGCCAGCAGCCAAGATTCAGGGCGGTACGAGCAGTACTTC
few	TRBV4-3	TRBJ1-6	-	CASSQDAGTPSSYNSPLHF	TGCGCCAGCAGCCAAGATGCAGGGACCCCGAGCTCCTATAATTCACCCCTCCACTTT
-	TRBV4-1	TRBJ2-1	TRBD2	CASSAGGGNEQFF	TGCGCCAGCAGTGCGGGCGGGGGCAATGAGCAGTTCTTC
-	TRBV12-3/TRBV12-4	TRBJ2-7	-	CASCFLVGSGTSGTYEQYF	-
few	TRBV20-1	TRBJ2-7	-	CSAREGTIYEQYF	TGCAGTGCTAGAGAGGGGACAATCTACGAGCAGTACTTC
-	TRBV28	TRBJ2-7	TRBD2	CASSLPQAGAYEQYF	TGTGCCAGCAGTTTACCCCAAGCGGGGGCCTACGAGCAGTACTTC
-	TRBV3-1	TRBJ2-7	-	CASSQVSGGRGEQYF	TGTGCCAGCAGCCAAGTCTCGGGCGGACGAGGCGAGCAGTACTTC
-	TRBV6-5	TRBJ2-2	TRBD1	CASSYNSRTGADTGELFF	TGTGCCAGCAGTTACAACTCGAGGACAGGGGCGGACACCGGGGAGCTGTTTTTT
few	TRBV6-2/TRBV6-3	TRBJ2-1	-	CASSYVYNEQFF	TGTGCCAGCAGTTATGTCTACAATGAGCAGTTCTTC
few	TRBV7-9	TRBJ2-7	-	CSSSIGVYEQYF	TGTTCCAGCAGCATAGGAGTCTACGAGCAGTACTTC
-	TRBV7-3	TRBJ2-6	-	CASSSPSSGANVLTF	TGTGCCAGCAGCTCCCCCAGCTCTGGGGCCAACGTCCTGACTTTC
-	TRBV6-2/TRBV6-3	TRBJ2-7	TRBD2	CASSYSRWREGLTSVMSPYEQYF	TGTGCCAGCAGTTACTCGAGATGGCGGGAGGGCCTTACGTCTGTTATGTCGCCCTACGAGCAGTACTTC
-	TRBV19	TRBJ2-4	-	CASSIALLAKNIQYF	TGTGCCAGTAGTATAGCGCTACTAGCCAAAAACATTCAGTACTTC
few	TRBV27	TRBJ2-2	-	CASSLGRGGAGELFF	TGTGCCAGCAGTTTGGGCAGGGGTGGTGCCGGGGAGCTGTTTTTT
-	TRBV11-2	TRBJ1-6	-	CASSPSGGIRGSSYNSPLHF	TGTGCCAGCAGCCCCTCGGGAGGTATTCGGGGGAGCTCCTATAATTCACCCCTCCACTTT
many	TRBV5-1	TRBJ2-3	TRBD2	CASSLSASGMGDTQYF	TGCGCCAGCAGCTTATCGGCTAGCGGGATGGGGGATACGCAGTATTTT
many	TRBV7-2	TRBJ2-7	-	CASSLAGTLYEQYF	TGTGCCAGCAGTCTAGCCGGGACCCTCTACGAGCAGTACTTC
-	TRBV19	TRBJ2-7	TRBD2	CASLAGGGYNEQYF	TGTGCCAGTTTAGCGGGAGGCGGTTACAATGAGCAGTACTTC
few	TRBV20-1	TRBJ1-2	-	CSARDLRDVGTGGYTF	TGCAGTGCTAGAGATCTTCGGGACGTCGGCACAGGAGGCTACACCTTC
-	TRBV12-5	TRBJ1-5	-	CASVNGHSNQPQHF	TGTGCTAGTGTCAACGGGCATAGCAATCAGCCCCAGCATTTT
-	TRBV5-1	TRBJ1-4	-	CASSFNRGGGEKLFF	TGCGCCAGCAGCTTCAATCGGGGCGGTGGGGAAAAACTGTTTTTT
few	TRBV29-1	TRBJ1-2	-	CSVLVGLANYGYTF	TGCAGCGTCCTCGTGGGCTTAGCTAACTATGGCTACACCTTC
-	TRBV20-1	TRBJ2-1	-	CSGGLLNEQLF	TGCAGTGGGGGGCTACTCAATGAGCAGTTGTTC
few	TRBV7-9	TRBJ2-5	-	CASRSRTQETQYF	TGTGCCAGCAGGTCACGGACACAAGAGACCCAGTACTTC
many	TRBV5-1	TRBJ2-5	-	CASAAQETQYF	TGCGCCAGCGCAGCCCAAGAGACCCAGTACTTC
-	TRBV12-3/TRBV12-4	TRBJ2-7	-	CASSLRHVRDYEQYF	TGTGCCAGCAGTCTCAGGCACGTGAGAGACTACGAGCAGTACTTC
few	TRBV28	TRBJ1-2	TRBD1	CASSFSDRGLVYGYTF	TGTGCCAGCAGTTTCTCGGACAGGGGGCTTGTCTATGGCTACACCTTC
-	TRBV20-1	TRBJ2-5	TRBD2	CSARDLGLAGAETQYF	TGCAGTGCTAGAGATCTGGGACTAGCGGGAGCAGAGACCCAGTACTTC